Here is one T cell receptor (beta chain) with its context. Its antigen is still unknown. TCRdb's table, derived via immunoSEQ multiplex PCR, lists solely in-frame clones and lacks some. The data hold 50,000 to 65,000 clones, with approximately 88% observed a single time. This sample was taken from a study of a mutant IDH1 vaccine in newly diagnosed glioma. Study-wide background: Patients were given eight vaccinations, scheduled in weeks 1, 3, 5, 7, 11, 15, 19 and 23. With temozolomide cycles, or 4-6 weeks after radiotherapy alone, vaccination was started. Averaging 40.4 years of age, treated patients were about 60% male and roughly 40% female.

Sample time point: week 11, during vaccination. Mutant IDH1 20-mer peptide, at 300 ug, made up each vaccine dose, with topical imiquimod. The CDR3 runs to 10 residues. Germline V gene lookup returns CDR1 MNHNS and CDR2 SASEGT. V dropped 6 bases and J dropped 7 bases, with 3 bases sitting between them. General study results and limits: Vaccine-induced immune responses were detected in 85% to 95% of patients.

V gene TRBV6-1 combines with J gene TRBJ2-2; D call uncertain. The material was PBMCs, obtained from a glioma patient whose treatment included an IDH1 peptide vaccine. The origin of this receptor is a woman aged 45-65 years with glioma. CDR3 nucleotide sequence: TGTGCCAGCAGGAGCGGGGAGCTGTTTTTT. Residues: CASRSGELFF.